The entry that follows covers one T cell receptor beta chain sequence. Its specificity is not known. Data came from immunoSEQ multiplex PCR; TCRdb stores just in-frame clones and leaves some out. The sample records 54,000 or so clones, 88% being singletons. The data derive from a study of T cell responses to AZD1222 COVID-19 vaccine. Study-wide results and caveats: Spike-specific TCR breadth and depth were elevated following two AZD1222 doses. It should be noted that donors were predominantly white British and more often female, and clonal diversity was possibly underestimated.

CDR3 length: 13 residues. V lost 3 bases and J 8 bases, leaving 13 bases between the germline ends. In germline, CDR1 is MNHEY, CDR2 SVGAGI. The receptor's source is an adult in good health. This specimen was peripheral blood, taken on day 0 of AZD1222 vaccination. The chain is built from TRBV6-5 and TRBJ1-1; D might be TRBD1 (6 bases). The CDR3 DNA sequence: TGTGCCAGCAGTTATTCGACAGGAACGGAAGCTTTCTTT. Protein product: CASSYSTGTEAFF.